A single sample is the source of the 12 T cell receptor beta chains below, sequenced in a study of T cells after posttransplantation cyclophosphamide. Sequencing used immunoSEQ multiplex PCR; TCRdb keeps in-frame clones, though not all of them. This sample has approximately 52,000 clones, with 86% found just once. The specimen was PBMCs. The receptors were gathered from a man in his thirties or forties with a blood cancer, CMV-positive, and with a related stem cell donor.

V gene TRBV5-4 combines with J gene TRBJ2-5; TRBD2 aligns across 10 bases. CDR1 is SGHNT, CDR2 YYREEE, per germline (reference sequence). The CDR3 consists of 15 residues. J lost 2 bases, V lost 7 bases, and 8 bases had no gene match. CDR3 DNA: TGTGCCAGCCAGGCTAGCGGGAGTTTTCAAGAGACCCAGTACTTC. It encodes CASQASGSFQETQYF. Full variable domain (remainder filled in from reference TRBV5-4 and TRBJ2-5): ETGVTQSPTHLIKTRGQQVTLRCSSQSGHNTVSWYQQALGQGPQFIFQYYREEENGRGNFPPRFSGLQFPNYSSELNVNALELDDSALYLCASQASGSFQETQYFGPGTRLLVL.

This clone has a handful of counts. This sequence joins TRBV6-1 and TRBJ1-4; 8 bases match TRBD1. Germline trimming cut 6 bases from V and 5 bases from J; bases unmatched to any gene: 5. The CDR3 has 14 amino acids. Germline V gene sequence: CDR1 MNHNS, CDR2 SASEGT. CDR3 sequence: CASRVTGANEKLFF. The DNA for the CDR3 is TGTGCCAGCAGAGTGACAGGGGCAAATGAAAAACTGTTTTTT.

This clone was found once. The chain combines TRBV11-1 with TRBJ2-1; 10 nucleotides agree with TRBD2. V gave up 5 bases and J gave up 4 bases; unmatched junction bases: 14. The CDR3 has 18 amino acids. Germline values: CDR1 SGHAT, CDR2 FQDESV (reference sequence). In nucleotides, the CDR3 is TGTGCCAGCAGCCTCTCATACGTTGGGACTAGCGCTTACAATGAGCAGTTCTTC. Protein product: CASSLSYVGTSAYNEQFF. Using reference TRBV11-1 and TRBJ2-1 for the parts outside the CDR3, the full variable domain is EAEVAQSPRYKITEKSQAVAFWCDPISGHATLYWYRQILGQGPELLVQFQDESVVDDSQLPKDRFSAERLKGVDSTLKIQPAELGDSAMYLCASSLSYVGTSAYNEQFFGPGTRLTVL.

The V and J genes are TRBV6-5 and TRBJ2-7, with TRBD1 as a possible D gene (7 bases). V shed 8 bases and J shed 5 bases, with 16 bases lying between them. There are 13 residues in the CDR3. Looked up from germline, CDR1 is MNHEY and CDR2 is SVGAGI. CDR3 protein: CASRGTETNEQYF. CDR3 bases: TGTGCCAGCCGCGGGACAGAGACCAACGAGCAGTACTTC.

The gene calls are TRBV27 and TRBJ2-1; 9 bases fit TRBD2. Germline assignment: CDR1 MNHEY and CDR2 SMNVEV (reference sequence). J was trimmed by 3 bases and V by 7 bases; bases with no gene match: 4. This CDR3 has 14 amino acids. This CDR3 is CASIKTSGYNEQFF. In DNA, the CDR3 is TGTGCCAGCATAAAGACTAGCGGCTACAATGAGCAGTTCTTC.

The V gene is TRBV23-1, the J gene TRBJ2-2; TRBD2 matches 8 bases. TRBV23-1 is labeled an ORF, and its function is uncertain. The CDR3 contains 16 residues. The trim removed 11 bases at V and 5 bases at J, leaving 16 bases unmatched. The DNA for the CDR3 is TGCGCCCCCCCCGAGACGGGAGGGCATGGGACCGGGGAGCTGTTTTTT. Its translation: CAPPETGGHGTGELFF.

Turning to this clone: The same CDR3 is also encoded by other DNA sequences in this sample. The chain recombines TRBV28 with TRBJ1-5; weak D call: TRBD1 (5 bases). Between the trimmed V and J ends, which lost 2 bases and 2 bases, there was a span of 7 bases. Germline V gene sequence: CDR1 MDHEN, CDR2 SYDVKM. CDR3 length: 14 amino acids. The CDR3 DNA reads TGTGCCAGCAGTTTAGTCAGGGGCAATCAGCCCCAGCATTTT. Translating it yields CASSLVRGNQPQHF.

This clone has just one count. The chain carries TRBV28 and TRBJ1-2; D is perhaps TRBD1 (5 bases). V was clipped by 5 bases and J by 2 bases, with 15 bases between them. CDR1 is MDHEN, CDR2 SYDVKM, per germline. This CDR3 has 15 amino acids. The CDR3 bases are TGTGCCAGCAGTCCACCCCCGGGACTCAACTATGGCTACACCTTC. Amino acids: CASSPPPGLNYGYTF.

The chain is built from TRBV7-4 and TRBJ1-5; D may be TRBD1 (5 bases). V was shortened by 1 base and J by 1 base, with 17 bases between the two germline ends. CDR1 and CDR2 (germline): SGHVT, SQSDAQ. The CDR3 has 18 residues. CDR3 DNA sequence: TGTGCCAGCAGCTTAGTAGGGAACCCGGGACTGAGCAATCAGCCCCAGCATTTT. This gives the protein CASSLVGNPGLSNQPQHF. Full variable domain (outside the CDR3, taken from reference TRBV7-4 and TRBJ1-5): GAGVSQSPRYKVAKRGRDVALRCDSISGHVTLYWYRQTLGQGSEVLTYSQSDAQRDKSGRPSGRFSAERPERSVSTLKIQRTEQGDSAVYLCASSLVGNPGLSNQPQHFGDGTRLSIL.

The chain uses TRBV5-6 and TRBJ2-5; no clear D. The CDR3 is 11 residues long. The V gene lost 2 bases and the J gene lost 5 bases, with 4 bases spanning the gap. Germline values: CDR1 SGHDT, CDR2 YYEEEE. CDR3 residues: CASSFGETQYF. CDR3 sequence (DNA): TGTGCCAGCAGCTTCGGTGAGACCCAGTACTTC.

V is TRBV7-2 and J is TRBJ1-1; tentative D call: TRBD1 (5 bases). Germline V CDR1 and CDR2: SGHTA, FQGNSA. Trimming shortened V by 5 bases and J by 3 bases, and 13 bases separated the two germline ends. This CDR3 comprises 14 residues. CDR3 coding DNA: TGTGCCAGCAGCACTCAGGGTTTCGACACTGAAGCTTTCTTT. This sequence encodes CASSTQGFDTEAFF.

The V call is TRBV30, the J call TRBJ1-2; D gene uncertain. Trimming took off 1 base at V and 7 bases at J, with 4 bases between the two ends. CDR3 length: 10 amino acids. The germline CDR1 and CDR2 sequences are GTSNPN and SVGIG (reference sequence). For the CDR3, the DNA is TGTGCCTGGAGTGGTAGTGGCTACACCTTC. Protein sequence: CAWSGSGYTF. Full variable domain (rest looked up from reference TRBV30 and TRBJ1-2): SQTIHQWPATLVQPVGSPLSLECTVEGTSNPNLYWYRQAAGRGLQLLFYSVGIGQISSEVPQNLSASRPQDRQFILSSKKLLLSDSGFYLCAWSGSGYTFGSGTRLTVV.